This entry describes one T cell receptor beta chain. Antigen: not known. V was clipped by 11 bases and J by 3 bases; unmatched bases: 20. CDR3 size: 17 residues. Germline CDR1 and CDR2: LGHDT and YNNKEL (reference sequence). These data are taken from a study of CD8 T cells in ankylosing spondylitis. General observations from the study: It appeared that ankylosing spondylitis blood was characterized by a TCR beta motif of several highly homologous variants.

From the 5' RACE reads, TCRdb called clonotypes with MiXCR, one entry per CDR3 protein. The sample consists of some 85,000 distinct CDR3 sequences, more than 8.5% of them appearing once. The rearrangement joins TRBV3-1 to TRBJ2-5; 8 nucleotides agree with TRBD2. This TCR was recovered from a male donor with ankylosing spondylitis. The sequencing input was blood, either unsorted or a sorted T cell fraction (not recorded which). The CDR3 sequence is CACTPLPPAGEEETQYF. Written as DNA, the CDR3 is TGTGCCTGCACCCCACTTCCCCCAGCGGGAGAGGAAGAGACCCAGTACTTC.